The 15 T cell receptor beta chains in this list originate from one sample, sequenced in a study of identical twins. TCRdb passed the 5' RACE reads through MiXCR, listing each CDR3 protein once. The sample records approximately 280,000 distinct CDR3 sequences, under 9.5% being singletons. These data were also filed under a second study, of yellow fever vaccine responses in identical twins.

What was sequenced was memory (CD45RO+) T cells sorted from blood. These receptors were taken from a woman younger than 35 in good health.

This clonotype was observed many times. This chain joins TRBV20-1 and TRBJ2-5; D perhaps matches TRBD2 (6 bases). CDR3 size: 19 residues. From germline, CDR1 is DFQATT and CDR2 SNEGSKA (reference sequence). Trimming took 0 bases from V and 2 from J, leaving 25 bases between them. CDR3 in DNA: TGCAGTGCTAGAGATTCGAGACCCGATCCGGGACTTATACAAGAGACCCAGTACTTC. Translation gives CSARDSRPDPGLIQETQYF.

This clonotype was detected a few times. The J gene is TRBJ2-2, the V gene TRBV5-6, with 12 bases that match TRBD1. This CDR3 has 16 amino acids. The germline gives CDR1 SGHDT, CDR2 YYEEEE. J gave up 7 bases and V 0 bases, and 4 bases lay outside the gene matches. The CDR3 sequence is CASSLEGQGAHGELFF. For the CDR3, the DNA is TGTGCCAGCAGCTTGGAGGGACAGGGGGCTCACGGGGAGCTGTTTTTT.

The chain combines TRBV4-1 with TRBJ2-5; a weak D match, TRBD1 (5 bases). The V and J ends lost 3 bases and 5 bases respectively, with 13 bases between them. From germline, CDR1 is MGHRA and CDR2 YSYEKL. This CDR3 is 14 amino acids long. The CDR3 nucleotides are TGCGCCAGCAGCCATACAGGTTTTTCGGAGACCCAGTACTTC. Translated: CASSHTGFSETQYF.

This clonotype has only a few counts. The chain couples TRBV15 to TRBJ2-7; no reliable D call. The germline gives CDR1 LNHNV, CDR2 YYDKDF (reference sequence). V was pared by 0 bases and J by 7 bases, with 7 bases between. This CDR3 is 12 amino acids long. CDR3: CATSRDWMEQYV. As DNA, the CDR3 is TGTGCCACCAGCAGAGACTGGATGGAGCAGTACGTC.

The table lists this clonotype with a few counts. The chain couples TRBV5-1 to TRBJ2-1, with 8 bases lining up with TRBD2. V shed 1 base and J 2 bases; nucleotides not matched to a gene: 5. The V gene's germline CDR1 is SGHRS and CDR2 YFSETQ. The CDR3 contains 16 residues. CDR3 residues: CASSLTGGGAYNEQFF. The CDR3 DNA sequence: TGCGCCAGCAGCTTGACGGGGGGGGGAGCCTACAATGAGCAGTTCTTC. Full variable domain (missing parts from reference TRBV5-1 and TRBJ2-1): KAGVTQTPRYLIKTRGQQVTLSCSPISGHRSVSWYQQTPGQGLQFLFEYFSETQRNKGNFPGRFSGRQFSNSRSEMNVSTLELGDSALYLCASSLTGGGAYNEQFFGPGTRLTVL.

This clonotype was seen a few times. This rearrangement joins TRBV27 to TRBJ2-5; D remains ambiguous. Between the trimmed V and J ends, which lost 5 bases and 1 base, there was a span of 8 bases. CDR3 length: 13 amino acids. The germline CDR1 and CDR2 sequences are MNHEY and SMNVEV (reference sequence). This CDR3 is CASSRKPQETQYF. For the CDR3, the DNA is TGTGCCAGCAGTAGAAAACCCCAAGAGACCCAGTACTTC.

This clonotype was counted ten times or more. A junction boundary mismatches the germline segment, possibly from a read error. The chain uses TRBV6-6 and TRBJ1-1; the D gene is possibly TRBD1 (5 bases). This CDR3 has 11 residues. The V gene's germline CDR1 is MNHNY and CDR2 SVGAGI (reference sequence). In nucleotides, the CDR3 is TGTGCCAGCAGCCTGGACACTGAAGTTTTCTTT. Encoded protein: CASSLDTEVFF.

There are many counts of this clonotype. The chain couples TRBV3-1 to TRBJ2-1; D is ambiguous. The CDR3 extends over 13 amino acids. Germline assignment: CDR1 LGHDT and CDR2 YNNKEL (reference sequence). Trimming shortened V by 2 bases and J by 6 bases, and 8 bases separated the two germline ends. CDR3: CASSQHSSNEQFF. In nucleotides, the CDR3 is TGTGCCAGCAGCCAACACAGTAGCAATGAGCAGTTCTTC.

This clonotype has just a few counts. The chain carries TRBV6-5 and TRBJ1-5; D unresolved. The CDR3 has 14 residues. Per germline, CDR1 MNHEY and CDR2 SVGAGI. The V and J ends lost 0 bases and 3 bases respectively, with 6 bases between them. The CDR3 nucleotides are TGTGCCAGCAGTTACTCAGGGCTCAATCAGCCCCAGCATTTT. It encodes CASSYSGLNQPQHF.

This clonotype occurred many times. The genes are TRBV28 and TRBJ2-5, with 8 bases lining up with TRBD1. Germline-derived CDR1 and CDR2 are MDHEN and SYDVKM. The CDR3 length is 12 residues. V lost 9 bases, J lost 6 bases, and 6 bases stayed unmatched. Here the CDR3 reads CASDRGGQTQYF. Here the CDR3 DNA reads TGTGCCAGTGACAGGGGCGGTCAGACCCAGTACTTC. Variable domain in full (rest from reference TRBV28 and TRBJ2-5): DVKVTQSSRYLVKRTGEKVFLECVQDMDHENMFWYRQDPGLGLRLIYFSYDVKMKEKGDIPEGYSVSREKKERFSLILESASTNQTSMYLCASDRGGQTQYFGPGTRLLVL.

This clonotype was counted ten times or more. The chain employs TRBV5-1 and TRBJ2-7; D ambiguous. The CDR3 loop spans 13 amino acids. Trimming took 0 bases from V and 4 from J, leaving 8 bases between them. CDR1 and CDR2 (germline): SGHRS, YFSETQ. CDR3 nucleotide sequence: TGCGCCAGCAGCTTGGGGCAGCTTTACGAGCAGTACTTC. Protein product: CASSLGQLYEQYF.

This clonotype has at least ten counts. The genes are TRBV28 and TRBJ1-5, with a possible D match to TRBD1 (5 bases). Germline CDR1 reads MDHEN; CDR2 reads SYDVKM. Trimming stripped 2 bases from V and 2 bases from J, with 13 bases between. The CDR3 is 16 residues long. This chain's CDR3 is CASSLGGGGGNQPQHF. The DNA of the CDR3 is TGTGCCAGCAGTTTAGGGGGGGGAGGGGGCAATCAGCCCCAGCATTTT. The full variable domain, its missing parts supplied by reference TRBV28 and TRBJ1-5, is DVKVTQSSRYLVKRTGEKVFLECVQDMDHENMFWYRQDPGLGLRLIYFSYDVKMKEKGDIPEGYSVSREKKERFSLILESASTNQTSMYLCASSLGGGGGNQPQHFGDGTRLSIL.

This clonotype was seen many times. The chain recombines TRBV12-3 or TRBV12-4 with TRBJ1-1; possibly TRBD1 for D (6 bases). V gave up 4 bases and J gave up 8 bases, with 11 bases separating them. The CDR3 extends over 12 amino acids. CDR3: CASSSPGQEAFF. The CDR3 DNA reads as TGTGCCAGCAGTTCCCCAGGACAGGAAGCTTTCTTT.

This clonotype was recorded at least ten times. CDR3 nucleotides: TGTGCCAGCAGCCAAGACGTTGCAAACATTCAGTACTTC. Translated, it gives CASSQDVANIQYF. V usage is TRBV3-1 and J usage is TRBJ2-4; D not resolved. V lost 0 bases to trimming and J lost 6 bases, with 6 bases between them. CDR3 length equals 13 residues. Germline V gene lookup returns CDR1 LGHDT and CDR2 YNNKEL (reference sequence).

This clonotype has ten or more counts. The DNA for the CDR3 is TGCGCCAGCAGCTTTCTCGGGGGCACAGATACGCAGTATTTT. It encodes CASSFLGGTDTQYF. This chain links TRBV5-1 with TRBJ2-3, with a possible D match to TRBD2 (5 bases). The V and J ends lost 2 bases and 1 base respectively, with 8 bases between them. This CDR3 spans 14 amino acids. Germline lookup yields CDR1 SGHRS and CDR2 YFSETQ.